One and the same sample provided the 27 T cell receptor beta chains below, sequenced in a study of T cell repertoires in cytomegalovirus infection. TCRdb re-called the reads with MiXCR, one entry per CDR3 protein. The sample lists 450,000 to 650,000 distinct CDR3 sequences; less than 30% were seen once. The sequenced sample consisted of PBMCs. These receptor sequences come from a human donor in good health (CMV status not recorded). Some clones in this sample may be carry-over from other donors' samples.

The V call is TRBV5-6, the J call TRBJ2-5; no firm D call. In germline, CDR1 is SGHDT, CDR2 YYEEEE. The germline V and J ends were trimmed by 2 bases and 6 bases, with 8 bases remaining between them. CDR3 length: 12 residues. This CDR3 is CASSFGWQTQYF. CDR3 coding DNA: TGTGCCAGCAGCTTCGGATGGCAGACCCAGTACTTC.

The V and J genes are TRBV27 and TRBJ2-3; D is ambiguous. Germline-derived CDR1 and CDR2 are MNHEY and SMNVEV (reference sequence). V shed 0 bases and J shed 8 bases, with 12 bases lying between them. CDR3 length: 14 residues. The CDR3 nucleotides read TGTGCCAGCAGTTTATCATCCAGGTCCCTTACGCAGTATTTT. Its translation is CASSLSSRSLTQYF.

The V and J genes are TRBV20-1 and TRBJ1-1; TRBD1 is a possible D gene (6 bases). The germline CDR1 and CDR2 sequences are DFQATT and SNEGSKA (reference sequence). Trimming cost V 3 bases and J 7 bases, with 12 bases left between them. The CDR3 extends over 12 amino acids. The CDR3 sequence is CSASTGSLEAFF. CDR3 sequence (DNA): TGCAGTGCTAGTACAGGGTCCCTTGAAGCTTTCTTT.

This clonotype appeared a few times. CDR3 sequence reads: CASSQEIIAGDTQYF. CDR3 coding DNA: TGTGCCAGCAGCCAAGAGATAATAGCGGGAGATACGCAGTATTTT. The chain couples TRBV14 to TRBJ2-3; 7 bases agree with TRBD2. Germline V gene lookup returns CDR1 SGHDN and CDR2 FVKESK. Unmatched junction bases numbered 5, after V lost 0 bases and J lost 5 bases. The CDR3 sequence is 15 residues long.

This clonotype was detected many times. The chain is built from TRBV7-8 and TRBJ2-3, with D unresolved. The CDR3 length is 15 residues. V gave up 1 base and J gave up 2 bases, with 10 bases separating them. From germline, CDR1 is SGHVS and CDR2 FQNEAQ. The CDR3 region is CASSLVGGFTDTQYF. The CDR3 nucleotides read TGTGCCAGCAGCTTAGTTGGCGGCTTCACAGATACGCAGTATTTT. Complete variable domain (other parts from reference TRBV7-8 and TRBJ2-3): GAGVSQSPRYKVAKRGQDVALRCDPISGHVSLFWYQQALGQGPEFLTYFQNEAQLDKSGLPSDRFFAERPEGSVSTLKIQRTQQEDSAVYLCASSLVGGFTDTQYFGPGTRLTVL.

The chain joins TRBV3-1 to TRBJ2-1; D ambiguous. The CDR3 covers 14 residues. Trimming left V 3 bases short and J 7 bases short, with 13 bases between. CDR1 is LGHDT and CDR2 is YNNKEL in the germline V gene (reference sequence). CDR3 loop: CASSQELKWNEQFF. CDR3 bases: TGTGCCAGCAGCCAGGAACTTAAGTGGAATGAGCAGTTCTTC.

This clonotype has a handful of counts. This chain links TRBV4-1 with TRBJ2-2; D possibly corresponds to TRBD2 (5 bases). The ends were cut back, 3 bases at V and 0 bases at J, with 8 bases in the middle. CDR3 length: 15 residues. CDR1 MGHRA and CDR2 YSYEKL come from the germline V gene. CDR3 sequence reads: CASSQTEANTGELFF. In DNA form, the CDR3 reads TGCGCCAGCAGCCAGACGGAGGCGAACACCGGGGAGCTGTTTTTT.

The chain recombines TRBV5-1 with TRBJ2-5; 7 positions match TRBD1. Germline V gene lookup returns CDR1 SGHRS and CDR2 YFSETQ. The V and J ends lost 0 bases and 5 bases, in that order; junction bases with no gene match: 4. CDR3 length: 14 residues. The CDR3 DNA is TGCGCCAGCAGCTTGGGCAGGGGGTCGGAGACCCAGTACTTC. Protein sequence: CASSLGRGSETQYF.

The V and J genes are TRBV10-3 and TRBJ2-3; 7 positions agree with TRBD1. CDR3 size: 13 residues. The V and J ends lost 8 bases and 1 base, in that order; junction bases with no gene match: 3. Germline values: CDR1 ENHRY, CDR2 SYGVKD. The CDR3 sequence: CAIQGQGTDTQYF. The CDR3 bases are TGTGCCATCCAAGGACAGGGCACAGATACGCAGTATTTT.

The sample holds many counts of this clonotype. The V gene is TRBV7-2, the J gene TRBJ2-3; 13 positions match TRBD2. The junction had 6 bases not matched to a gene; V was cut back by 5 bases and J by 4 bases. The CDR3 consists of 16 residues. CDR1 and CDR2 (germline): SGHTA, FQGNSA. In DNA, the CDR3 is TGTGCCAGCAGCCAGAGACTAGCGGGAGGCGCAGATACGCAGTATTTT. Its translation is CASSQRLAGGADTQYF. The variable domain in full, completed from reference TRBV7-2 and TRBJ2-3, reads GAGVSQSPSNKVTEKGKDVELRCDPISGHTALYWYRQSLGQGLEFLIYFQGNSAPDKSGLPSDRFSAERTGGSVSTLTIQRTQQEDSAVYLCASSQRLAGGADTQYFGPGTRLTVL.

The genes are TRBV7-8 and TRBJ1-6; TRBD1 is a possible D gene (6 bases). The germline V gene encodes CDR1 SGHVS and CDR2 FQNEAQ. The V end lost 5 bases, the J end lost 2 bases, and 13 bases lay between the germline ends. The CDR3 covers 16 residues. CDR3: CASSHRQEAYNSPLHF. The CDR3 DNA reads TGTGCCAGCAGCCACCGACAGGAGGCCTATAATTCACCCCTCCACTTT. The complete variable domain, with remaining parts taken from reference TRBV7-8 and TRBJ1-6, reads GAGVSQSPRYKVAKRGQDVALRCDPISGHVSLFWYQQALGQGPEFLTYFQNEAQLDKSGLPSDRFFAERPEGSVSTLKIQRTQQEDSAVYLCASSHRQEAYNSPLHFGNGTRLTVT.

This clonotype has ten or more counts. The gene calls are TRBV7-2 and TRBJ1-2, with a tentative D call TRBD1 (5 bases). Germline V gene lookup returns CDR1 SGHTA and CDR2 FQGNSA. The V end lost 5 bases, the J end lost 3 bases, and 19 bases lay between the germline ends. The CDR3 is 16 amino acids. The CDR3 region is CASSLGIFDSDYGYTF. The CDR3 bases are TGTGCCAGCAGCCTCGGGATTTTCGACAGCGACTATGGCTACACCTTC.

This clonotype has a handful of counts. The chain links TRBV12-3 or TRBV12-4 to TRBJ1-1; D not certain. The V end was cut by 5 bases, the J end by 1 base, with 8 bases between. This CDR3 spans 13 amino acids. CDR3 bases: TGTGCCAGCAGTCCAATCGCGAACACTGAAGCTTTCTTT. The encoded protein is CASSPIANTEAFF.

This clonotype was picked up many times. The rearrangement joins TRBV7-2 to TRBJ2-2; 10 bases line up with TRBD1. V was clipped by 4 bases and J by 4 bases; unmatched bases: 0. The CDR3 runs to 14 residues. CDR1 is SGHTA and CDR2 is FQGNSA in the germline V gene. The CDR3 region is CASSWTGGTGELFF. DNA for the CDR3: TGTGCCAGCAGCTGGACAGGGGGCACCGGGGAGCTGTTTTTT.

This clonotype was recorded a few times. This rearrangement joins TRBV27 to TRBJ2-1, with 13 bases lining up with TRBD2. Germline CDR1 reads MNHEY; CDR2 reads SMNVEV (reference sequence). The CDR3 loop spans 16 amino acids. J gave up 8 bases and V 7 bases, and 11 bases lay outside the gene matches. CDR3 amino acids: CASTSIGTSGIHEQFF. The CDR3 DNA sequence: TGTGCCAGCACCAGCATCGGGACTAGCGGGATCCATGAGCAGTTCTTC.

There are a few counts of this clonotype. The V and J genes are TRBV28 and TRBJ1-2; 7 bases agree with TRBD1. The V gene's germline CDR1 is MDHEN and CDR2 SYDVKM. V lost 5 bases to trimming and J lost 4 bases; unmatched junction nucleotides: 7. CDR3 length: 14 amino acids. The CDR3 DNA follows: TGTGCCAGCAGTGCGTCAGACAGGGTCTATGGCTACACCTTC. Its protein is CASSASDRVYGYTF.

This clonotype was counted once. The chain has TRBV12-3 or TRBV12-4 and TRBJ1-6; D may be TRBD1 (5 bases). This CDR3 contains 17 residues. Trimming took 1 base from V and 9 from J, leaving 19 bases between them. As DNA, the CDR3 is TGTGCCAGCAGTTTAGGAGCCGGTGGGGCAGCATCTTCACCCCTCCACTTT. It is translated as CASSLGAGGAASSPLHF.

This clonotype was observed a few times. The CDR3 region is CASSGGPRGAYGYTF. DNA of the CDR3: TGTGCCAGCAGTGGGGGCCCGCGGGGTGCATATGGCTACACCTTC. The V gene is TRBV12-3 or TRBV12-4, the J gene TRBJ1-2; maybe TRBD1 (6 bases). The germline V and J ends were trimmed by 5 bases and 5 bases, with 18 bases remaining between them. The CDR3 is 15 residues long.

Worth noting for this clonotype: Its ends do not fully match the called genes, so a read error is possible. This chain uses TRBV15 with TRBJ2-7; weak D call: TRBD2 (5 bases). This CDR3 comprises 12 residues. In germline, CDR1 is LNHNV, CDR2 YYDKDF (reference sequence). In nucleotides, the CDR3 is TGTGCCACCAGCAGAGGGGAATCGGGCAGGACTTTC. It specifies CATSRGESGRTF.

CDR3 in DNA: TGTGCCAGCAGTTTGGAAATAGCGGGAGTTGAATTCCAAGAGACCCAGTACTTC. This translates into CASSLEIAGVEFQETQYF. The chain joins TRBV28 to TRBJ2-5, with 9 bases aligning to TRBD2. The length of the CDR3 is 18 residues. Per the germline V gene, CDR1 is MDHEN and CDR2 is SYDVKM. Germline trimming cut 3 bases from V and 1 base from J; bases unmatched to any gene: 12. The whole variable domain, remainder taken from reference TRBV28 and TRBJ2-5, is DVKVTQSSRYLVKRTGEKVFLECVQDMDHENMFWYRQDPGLGLRLIYFSYDVKMKEKGDIPEGYSVSREKKERFSLILESASTNQTSMYLCASSLEIAGVEFQETQYFGPGTRLLVL.

The V call is TRBV5-1, the J call TRBJ2-4, with TRBD2 matching 12 bases. V dropped 3 bases and J dropped 15; count of bases not matched to a gene: 4. The CDR3 is 12 residues long. The germline V gene encodes CDR1 SGHRS and CDR2 YFSETQ. Here the CDR3 DNA reads TGCGCCAGCAGCTCGACTAGCGGGAGTTTGTACTTC. Residues: CASSSTSGSLYF. The full variable domain, in which reference TRBV5-1 and TRBJ2-4 provide the parts outside the CDR3, is KAGVTQTPRYLIKTRGQQVTLSCSPISGHRSVSWYQQTPGQGLQFLFEYFSETQRNKGNFPGRFSGRQFSNSRSEMNVSTLELGDSALYLCASSSTSGSLYFGAGTRLSVL.

This clonotype was observed a handful of times. J is TRBJ1-5 and V is TRBV11-3; D perhaps matches TRBD1 (5 bases). CDR1 SGHNT and CDR2 YENEEA come from the germline V gene. This CDR3 comprises 16 residues. V was trimmed by 5 bases and J by 2 bases, leaving 16 bases between them. The CDR3 coding sequence is TGTGCCAGCAGCCGGGGGGGTGCGCGCCGCAATCAGCCCCAGCATTTT. Its protein is CASSRGGARRNQPQHF.

This chain uses TRBV12-3 or TRBV12-4 with TRBJ2-1; 9 bases align to TRBD2. V lost 5 bases to trimming and J lost 8 bases; unmatched junction nucleotides: 10. There are 15 residues in the CDR3. In DNA form, the CDR3 reads TGTGCCAGCAGTGTCACGCGGGAGGGCCGCGATGAGCAGTTCTTC. Its translation: CASSVTREGRDEQFF.

The J gene is TRBJ1-4, the V gene TRBV28; 9 nucleotides agree with TRBD1. Germline CDR1 is MDHEN and CDR2 is SYDVKM. The V segment lost 6 bases and the J segment 9 bases; nucleotides outside the gene matches: 8. The CDR3 runs 14 residues. In nucleotides, the CDR3 is TGTGCCAGCAGACCGGGACAGGGAAGGAAAAAACTGTTTTTT. Its protein product is CASRPGQGRKKLFF.

In its sample, this clonotype was seen a few times. The genes are TRBV4-1 and TRBJ2-5; 9 positions match TRBD2. Germline CDR1 reads MGHRA; CDR2 reads YSYEKL. The trim removed 1 base at V and 5 bases at J, leaving 8 bases unmatched. The CDR3 is 16 amino acids. Here the CDR3 reads CASSQAASGIGETQYF. The DNA of the CDR3 is TGCGCCAGCAGCCAAGCGGCTAGCGGGATCGGTGAGACCCAGTACTTC.

This clonotype was seen at least ten times. The rearrangement joins TRBV6-1 to TRBJ1-5; D might be TRBD1 (5 bases). This CDR3 comprises 17 residues. V shed 3 bases and J shed 5 bases, with 20 bases lying between them. The germline V gene has CDR1 MNHNS and CDR2 SASEGT. In nucleotides, the CDR3 is TGTGCCAGCAGTGACAGACGGGGCAGGGTCTACTATCAGCCCCAGCATTTT. As protein: CASSDRRGRVYYQPQHF.

The sample holds many counts of this clonotype. This chain links TRBV6-1 with TRBJ2-5; D may be TRBD1 (6 bases). Germline loops: CDR1 MNHNS, CDR2 SASEGT. CDR3 size: 15 residues. Trimming took off 0 bases at V and 5 bases at J, with 13 bases between the two ends. CDR3 sequence: CASSEALRGRETQYF. The CDR3 DNA reads as TGTGCCAGCAGTGAAGCTCTCAGGGGACGGGAGACCCAGTACTTC.